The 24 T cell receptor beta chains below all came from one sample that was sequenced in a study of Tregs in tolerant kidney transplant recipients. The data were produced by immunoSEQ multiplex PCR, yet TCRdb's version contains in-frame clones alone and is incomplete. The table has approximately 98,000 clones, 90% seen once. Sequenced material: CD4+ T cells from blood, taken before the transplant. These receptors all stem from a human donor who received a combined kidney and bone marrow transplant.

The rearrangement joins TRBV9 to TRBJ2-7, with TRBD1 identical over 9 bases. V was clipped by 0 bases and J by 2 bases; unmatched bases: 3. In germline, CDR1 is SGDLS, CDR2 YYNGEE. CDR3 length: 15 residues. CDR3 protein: CASSVEGTGPYEQYF. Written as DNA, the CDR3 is TGTGCCAGCAGCGTAGAAGGGACAGGGCCCTACGAGCAGTACTTC.

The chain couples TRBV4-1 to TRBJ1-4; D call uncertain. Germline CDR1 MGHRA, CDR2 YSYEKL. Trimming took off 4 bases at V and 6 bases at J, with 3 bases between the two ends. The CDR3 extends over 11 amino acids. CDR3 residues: CASSLYEKLFF. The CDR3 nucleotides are TGCGCCAGCAGCCTATATGAAAAACTGTTTTTT.

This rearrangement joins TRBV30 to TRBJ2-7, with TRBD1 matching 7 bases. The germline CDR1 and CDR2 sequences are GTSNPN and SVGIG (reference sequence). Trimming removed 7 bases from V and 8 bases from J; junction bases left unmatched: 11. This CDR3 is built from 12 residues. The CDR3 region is CASPRDSSQQYF. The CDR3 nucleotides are TGTGCCTCCCCCCGGGACAGCTCACAGCAGTACTTC.

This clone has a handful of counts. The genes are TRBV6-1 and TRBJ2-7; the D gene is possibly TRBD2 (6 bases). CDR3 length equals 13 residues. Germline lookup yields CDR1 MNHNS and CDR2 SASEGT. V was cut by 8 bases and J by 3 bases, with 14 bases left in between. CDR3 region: CASGERANYEQYF. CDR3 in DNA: TGTGCCAGCGGCGAGCGGGCCAACTACGAGCAGTACTTC.

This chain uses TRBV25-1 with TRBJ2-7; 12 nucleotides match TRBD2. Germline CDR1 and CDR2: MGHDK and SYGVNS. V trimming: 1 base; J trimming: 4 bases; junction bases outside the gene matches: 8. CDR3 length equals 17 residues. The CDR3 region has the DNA TGTGCCAGCAGTGAATCCCCTCAACTAGCGGGAGGTTACGAGCAGTACTTC. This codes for CASSESPQLAGGYEQYF.

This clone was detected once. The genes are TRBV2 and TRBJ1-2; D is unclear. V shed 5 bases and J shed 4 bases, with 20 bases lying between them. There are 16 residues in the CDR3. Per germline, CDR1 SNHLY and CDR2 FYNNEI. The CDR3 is CASSYPDVSEVYGYTF. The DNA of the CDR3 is TGTGCCAGCAGTTACCCGGACGTCTCGGAGGTCTATGGCTACACCTTC.

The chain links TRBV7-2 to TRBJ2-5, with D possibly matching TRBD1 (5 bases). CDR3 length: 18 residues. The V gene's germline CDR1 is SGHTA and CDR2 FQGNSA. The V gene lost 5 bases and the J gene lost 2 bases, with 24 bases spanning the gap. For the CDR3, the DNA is TGTGCCAGCAGCGCAAGCCGTAGCTCGGCAGGGCGGCAAGAGACCCAGTACTTC. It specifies CASSASRSSAGRQETQYF. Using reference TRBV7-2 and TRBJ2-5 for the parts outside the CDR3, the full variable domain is GAGVSQSPSNKVTEKGKDVELRCDPISGHTALYWYRQSLGQGLEFLIYFQGNSAPDKSGLPSDRFSAERTGGSVSTLTIQRTQQEDSAVYLCASSASRSSAGRQETQYFGPGTRLLVL.

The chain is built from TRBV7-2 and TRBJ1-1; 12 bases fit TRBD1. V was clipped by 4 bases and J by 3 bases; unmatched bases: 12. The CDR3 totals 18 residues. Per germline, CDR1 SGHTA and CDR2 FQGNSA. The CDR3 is CASSSGTGGAGGHTEAFF. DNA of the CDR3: TGTGCCAGCAGCTCAGGGACAGGGGGCGCAGGGGGACACACTGAAGCTTTCTTT.

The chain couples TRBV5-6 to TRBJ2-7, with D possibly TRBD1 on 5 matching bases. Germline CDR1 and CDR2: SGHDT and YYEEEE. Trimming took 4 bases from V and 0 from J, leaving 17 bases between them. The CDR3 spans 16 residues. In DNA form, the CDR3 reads TGTGCCAGCAGCCCCTTGAAACAGGAAAGCTCCTACGAGCAGTACTTC. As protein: CASSPLKQESSYEQYF.

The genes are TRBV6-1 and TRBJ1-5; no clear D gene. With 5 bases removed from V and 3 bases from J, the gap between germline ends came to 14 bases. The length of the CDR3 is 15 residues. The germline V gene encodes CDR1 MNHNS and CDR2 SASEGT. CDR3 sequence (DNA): TGTGCCAGCAGTCCCGGAGGGCTGATCAATCAGCCCCAGCATTTT. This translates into CASSPGGLINQPQHF.

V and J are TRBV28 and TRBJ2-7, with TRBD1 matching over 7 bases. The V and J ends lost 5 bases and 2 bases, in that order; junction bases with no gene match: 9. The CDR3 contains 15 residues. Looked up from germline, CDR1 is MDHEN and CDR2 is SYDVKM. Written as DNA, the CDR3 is TGTGCCAGCAGTCCAGGACAGGTTAAGGCCTACGAGCAGTACTTC. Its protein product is CASSPGQVKAYEQYF.

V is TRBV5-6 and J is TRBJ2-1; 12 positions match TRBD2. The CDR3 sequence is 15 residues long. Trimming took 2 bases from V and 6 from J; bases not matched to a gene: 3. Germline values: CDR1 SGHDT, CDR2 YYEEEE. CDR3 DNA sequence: TGTGCCAGCAGCTTTGGACTAGCGGGGCCCAATGAGCAGTTCTTC. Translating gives CASSFGLAGPNEQFF.

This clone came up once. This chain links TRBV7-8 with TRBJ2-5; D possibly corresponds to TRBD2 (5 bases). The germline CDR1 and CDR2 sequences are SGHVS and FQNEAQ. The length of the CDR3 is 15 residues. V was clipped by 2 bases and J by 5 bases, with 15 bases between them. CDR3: CASSLSDSQSETQYF. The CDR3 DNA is TGTGCCAGCAGCTTATCGGACTCCCAATCGGAGACCCAGTACTTC.

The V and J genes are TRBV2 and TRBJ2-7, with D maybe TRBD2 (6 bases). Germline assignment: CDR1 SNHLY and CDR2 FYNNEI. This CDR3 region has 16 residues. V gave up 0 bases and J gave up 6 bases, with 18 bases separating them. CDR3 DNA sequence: TGTGCCAGCAGTGAAGCTGATCCTAAAGCGGGCCCCGAGCAGTACTTC. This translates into CASSEADPKAGPEQYF.

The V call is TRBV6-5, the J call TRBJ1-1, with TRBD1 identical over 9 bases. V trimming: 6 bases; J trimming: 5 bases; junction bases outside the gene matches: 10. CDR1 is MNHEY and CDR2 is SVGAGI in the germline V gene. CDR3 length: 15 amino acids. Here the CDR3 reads CASRLIQGAGTEAFF. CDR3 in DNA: TGTGCCAGCAGATTAATACAGGGGGCGGGTACTGAAGCTTTCTTT.

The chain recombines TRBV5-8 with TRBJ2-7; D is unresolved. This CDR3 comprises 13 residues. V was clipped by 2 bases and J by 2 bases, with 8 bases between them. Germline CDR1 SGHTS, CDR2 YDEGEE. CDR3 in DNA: TGTGCCAGCAGCTTTGGCAGAACCTACGAGCAGTACTTC. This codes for CASSFGRTYEQYF.

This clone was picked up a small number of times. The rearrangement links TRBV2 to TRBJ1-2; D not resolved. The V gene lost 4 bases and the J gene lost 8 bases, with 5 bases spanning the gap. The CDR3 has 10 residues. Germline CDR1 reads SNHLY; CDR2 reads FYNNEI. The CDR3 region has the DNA TGTGCCAGCAGTGCGGGGGGCTACACCTTC. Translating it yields CASSAGGYTF.

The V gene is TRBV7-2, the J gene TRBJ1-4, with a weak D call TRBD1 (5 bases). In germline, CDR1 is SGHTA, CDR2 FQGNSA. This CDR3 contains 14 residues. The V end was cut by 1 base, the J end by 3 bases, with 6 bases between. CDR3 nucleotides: TGTGCCAGCAGCTTAGGGGGCCCTAATGAAAAACTGTTTTTT. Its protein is CASSLGGPNEKLFF.

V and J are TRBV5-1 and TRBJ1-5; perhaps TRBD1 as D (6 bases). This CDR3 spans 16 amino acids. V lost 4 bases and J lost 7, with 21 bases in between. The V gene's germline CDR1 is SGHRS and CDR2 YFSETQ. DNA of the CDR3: TGCGCCAGCAGCGAGAATCCACAGGGCGGAGGACAGCCCCAGCATTTT. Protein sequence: CASSENPQGGGQPQHF.

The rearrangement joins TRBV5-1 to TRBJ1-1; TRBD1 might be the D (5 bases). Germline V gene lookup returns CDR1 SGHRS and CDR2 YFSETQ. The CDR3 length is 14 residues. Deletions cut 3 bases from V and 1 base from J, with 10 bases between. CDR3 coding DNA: TGCGCCAGCAGCTCCACTGGACAGAACACTGAAGCTTTCTTT. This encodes CASSSTGQNTEAFF.

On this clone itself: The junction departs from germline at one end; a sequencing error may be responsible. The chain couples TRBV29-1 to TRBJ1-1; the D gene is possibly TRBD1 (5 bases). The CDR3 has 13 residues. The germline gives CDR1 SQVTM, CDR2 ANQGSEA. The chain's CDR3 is CSVEDNRNAEAFF. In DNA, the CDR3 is TGCAGCGTTGAAGATAACAGGAACGCTGAAGCTTTCTTT.

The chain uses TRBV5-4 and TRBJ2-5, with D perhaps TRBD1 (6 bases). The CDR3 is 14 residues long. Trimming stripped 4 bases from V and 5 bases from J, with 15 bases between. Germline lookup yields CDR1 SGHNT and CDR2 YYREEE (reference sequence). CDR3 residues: CASSQPTGDETQYF. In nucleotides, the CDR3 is TGTGCCAGCAGCCAACCGACAGGAGATGAGACCCAGTACTTC.

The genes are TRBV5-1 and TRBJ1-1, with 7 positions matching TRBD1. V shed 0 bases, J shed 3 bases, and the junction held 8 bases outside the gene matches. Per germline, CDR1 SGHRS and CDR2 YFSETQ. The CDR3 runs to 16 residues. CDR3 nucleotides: TGCGCCAGCAGCTTGGGTTACAGGGGTGCAGACACTGAAGCTTTCTTT. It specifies CASSLGYRGADTEAFF.

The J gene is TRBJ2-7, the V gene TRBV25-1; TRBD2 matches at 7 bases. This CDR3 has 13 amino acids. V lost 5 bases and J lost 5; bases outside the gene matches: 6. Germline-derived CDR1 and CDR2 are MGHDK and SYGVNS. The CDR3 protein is CASSRGGLNEQYF. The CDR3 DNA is TGTGCCAGCAGTCGGGGAGGGCTGAACGAGCAGTACTTC.